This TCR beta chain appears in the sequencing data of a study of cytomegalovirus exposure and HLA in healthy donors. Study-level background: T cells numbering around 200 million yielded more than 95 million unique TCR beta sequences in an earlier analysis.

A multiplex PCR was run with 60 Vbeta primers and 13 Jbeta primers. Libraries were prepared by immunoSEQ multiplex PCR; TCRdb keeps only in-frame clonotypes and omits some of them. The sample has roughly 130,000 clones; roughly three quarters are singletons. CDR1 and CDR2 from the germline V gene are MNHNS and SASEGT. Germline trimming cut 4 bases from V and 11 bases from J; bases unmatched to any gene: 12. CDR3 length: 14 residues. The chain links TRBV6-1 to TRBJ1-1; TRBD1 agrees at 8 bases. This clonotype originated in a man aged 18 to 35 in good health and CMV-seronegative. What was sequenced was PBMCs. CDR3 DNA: TGTGCCAGCAGTGGGCGGGCAGGGGGCTTTGGGGCTTTCTTT. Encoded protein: CASSGRAGGFGAFF.